These T cell receptor beta chains were read from a single sample in a study of blood T cell repertoires in COVID-19. Some clones are missing from TCRdb's copy, which holds only in-frame ones; the method was immunoSEQ multiplex PCR. The table shows 50,000 to 80,000 clones, with roughly 76% occurring only once. The sample taken for sequencing was peripheral blood. All receptors come from a human donor in a cohort sampled during active COVID-19. The CDR3 runs from the conserved cysteine through the conserved F or W. A D gene is named only where the DNA matches it firmly. A clone size is listed for some rows: how often the clone was seen (once, few, many), or a class if it is expanded.

d_call,j_call,clone_size,v_call,cdr3_nt,cdr3_aa
TRBD1,TRBJ2-7,.,TRBV7-3,TGTGCCAGCAGCTCAGGGGCAGGGACAGGGACCCGAGCGGGCCTCTACTACGAGCAGTACTTC,CASSSGAGTGTRAGLYYEQYF
TRBD2,TRBJ2-3,.,TRBV19,TGTGCCAGTAGTATGGCGGGGGGGAACACAGATACGCAGTATTTT,CASSMAGGNTDTQYF
.,TRBJ2-2,once,TRBV2,TGTGCCAAACGGACAGAGAACACCGGGGAGCTGTTTTTT,CAKRTENTGELFF
.,TRBJ2-5,.,TRBV7-3,TGTGCCAGCAGCTTATCTGCCGGCTCAGGAGAGACCCAGTACTTC,CASSLSAGSGETQYF
TRBD1,TRBJ2-7,.,TRBV30,TGTGCCTGGAGATCACAGGGGGCTGGGGAGCAGTACTTC,CAWRSQGAGEQYF
.,TRBJ2-7,.,TRBV12-3/TRBV12-4,TGTGCCAGCAGTTTACAGAGGCGGGTCGAGCAGTACTTC,CASSLQRRVEQYF
.,TRBJ1-1,.,TRBV9,TGTGCCAGCAGCGAACAAACGACTGGTCCGGGCACTGAAGCTTTCTTT,CASSEQTTGPGTEAFF
.,TRBJ1-1,once,TRBV28,TGTGCCAGCAGTTTATTAGGGGTCGGCACTGAAGCTTTCTTT,CASSLLGVGTEAFF
TRBD1,TRBJ2-2,.,TRBV30,TGTGCCTGGGGAATACGACGACAGGGGGCGCTGTTTTTT,CAWGIRRQGALFF
TRBD2,TRBJ2-7,.,TRBV5-8,TGTGCCAGCAGCATCGGACTAGCGGGGGTCGAGCAGTACTTC,CASSIGLAGVEQYF
TRBD2,TRBJ2-5,.,TRBV7-3,TGTGCCAGCAGCTGGGGACTAGCGGGGTCGCAGGAGACCCAGTACTTC,CASSWGLAGSQETQYF
.,TRBJ2-7,.,TRBV28,TGTGCCAGCAGTTTAACGGGCGACAGGAGCGAGCAGTACTTC,CASSLTGDRSEQYF
TRBD2,TRBJ2-5,few,TRBV3-1/TRBV3-2,TGTGCCAGCAGCGCCCTTAGCGGGGGACACCTGAGGACCCAGTACTTC,CASSALSGGHLRTQYF
.,TRBJ1-3,.,TRBV7-2,TGTGCCAGCAGCTTTGGAGGAGCAGGTGATAACTCTGGAAACACCATATATTTT,CASSFGGAGDNSGNTIYF
TRBD2,TRBJ2-1,.,TRBV28,TGTGCCAGCAGGGTACGTAGCGGGGGCCTGAAGAATGAGCAGTTCTTC,CASRVRSGGLKNEQFF
.,TRBJ1-2,few,TRBV7-2,TGTGCCAGCAGCTTAGGGCGGAGGGCCCGTGGCTACACCTTC,CASSLGRRARGYTF
.,TRBJ2-7,.,TRBV2,TGTGCCAGCAGGAACAGCTACGAGCAGTACTTC,CASRNSYEQYF
TRBD1,TRBJ1-6,few,TRBV5-1,TGCGCCAGCAGCTCCCGTAGGACAGGGGACTCCTATAATTCACCCCTCCACTTT,CASSSRRTGDSYNSPLHF
TRBD2,TRBJ2-1,many,TRBV6-2/TRBV6-3,TGTGCCAGCAGTTACTCGGGCCCTAGCGGGGTCTACAATGAGCAGTTCTTC,CASSYSGPSGVYNEQFF
.,TRBJ1-2,.,TRBV27,TGTGCCAGCAGTTCGACAGGCTATGGCTACACCTTC,CASSSTGYGYTF
.,TRBJ1-6,.,TRBV2,TGTGCCAGCAGTGAACATCCGGGGCTCCACTTT,CASSEHPGLHF
.,TRBJ1-3,.,TRBV7-2,TGTGCCAGCAGCCTACCCTCCGCGGGAAACACCATATATTTT,CASSLPSAGNTIYF
.,TRBJ2-7,.,TRBV19,TGTGCCAGTAGTAGGGGACAACGCGAGCAGTACTTC,CASSRGQREQYF
.,TRBJ2-5,.,TRBV16,TGTGCCAGCAGCCAATCGAGTCAGAGGGAGACCCAGTACTTC,CASSQSSQRETQYF
TRBD2,TRBJ2-3,.,TRBV6-1,TGTGCCAGCAGTAAAGCGGGGGGGCTCGATACGCAGTATTTT,CASSKAGGLDTQYF
.,TRBJ1-2,medium-sized,TRBV7-9,TGTGCCACCCGGAAAGGGGTTAACTATGGCTACACCTTC,CATRKGVNYGYTF
TRBD1,TRBJ2-2,.,TRBV7-2,TGTGCCAGCAGCTTAGCGACAGGGAATTTGGCCGGGGAGCTGTTTTTT,CASSLATGNLAGELFF
TRBD2,TRBJ2-5,few,TRBV7-6,TGTGCCAGCAGCTTATCTAGCGGGGGTAAAGAGACCCAGTACTTC,CASSLSSGGKETQYF
.,TRBJ2-6,.,TRBV12-5,TGTGCTAGTCAGTTCTCTGGGGCCAACGTCCTGACTTTC,CASQFSGANVLTF